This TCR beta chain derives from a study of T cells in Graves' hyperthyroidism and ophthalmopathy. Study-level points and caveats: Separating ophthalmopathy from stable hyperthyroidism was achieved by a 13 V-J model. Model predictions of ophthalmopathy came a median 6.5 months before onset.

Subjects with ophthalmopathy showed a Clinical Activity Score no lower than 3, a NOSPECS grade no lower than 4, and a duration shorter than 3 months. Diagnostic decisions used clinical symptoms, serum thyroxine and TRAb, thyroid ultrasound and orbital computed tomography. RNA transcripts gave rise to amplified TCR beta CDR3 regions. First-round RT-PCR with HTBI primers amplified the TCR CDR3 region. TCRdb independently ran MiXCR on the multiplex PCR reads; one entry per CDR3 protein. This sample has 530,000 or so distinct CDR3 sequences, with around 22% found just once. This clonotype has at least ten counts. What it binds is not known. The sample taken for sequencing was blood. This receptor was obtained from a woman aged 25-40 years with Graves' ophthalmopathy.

The CDR3 reads CASLRQPQHF. Written as DNA, the CDR3 is TGTGCCAGCCTGCGTCAGCCCCAGCATTTT. The chain recombines TRBV6-1 with TRBJ1-5; no clear D gene. V was cut by 8 bases and J by 6 bases, with 5 bases left in between. This CDR3 has 10 amino acids. CDR1 and CDR2 (germline): MNHNS, SASEGT.